This T cell receptor (beta chain) was captured by sequencing in a study of cytomegalovirus exposure and HLA in healthy donors. Primers included in the PCR were 60 Vbeta and 13 Jbeta primers. Profiled with immunoSEQ multiplex PCR; TCRdb holds only in-frame clones, not every one. The table records more than 95,000 clones, 70% to 80% of them present only once. The V and J ends lost 4 bases and 4 bases, in that order; junction bases with no gene match: 21. Germline V CDR1 and CDR2: SEHNR, FQNEAQ (reference sequence). This CDR3 region has 19 residues. The sample taken for sequencing was PBMCs. The genes are TRBV7-9 and TRBJ2-7; TRBD1 matches 8 bases. The origin of this receptor is a woman aged 18-30 years in good health and CMV-seronegative. CDR3 amino acids: CASSSSRLGQGAGVYEQYF. The CDR3 region has the DNA TGTGCCAGCAGCTCCTCACGACTTGGGCAGGGGGCAGGGGTATACGAGCAGTACTTC.